The 17 T cell receptor beta chains reported below all come from one sample, sequenced in a study of quantifying T cell responses using KT2 cells. The wider study: Reverse transcription used primers in the TCR alpha and beta constant regions.

The cDNA 3' end received a ligated oligonucleotide with a UMI. First-round PCR used 4 cycles and beta primers RC1.1 and RC1.2 covering TRBC1 and TRBC2. Each CDR3 protein is one row after TCRdb ran MiXCR on the UMI-ligation and nested PCR reads. Here the sample spans over 25,000 distinct CDR3 sequences, around 10% being singletons. The sample consisted of PBMCs spiked with cells of the T cell clone KT2. The receptors were gathered from a human donor.

This clonotype showed up many times. This chain links TRBV29-1 with TRBJ2-7, with 9 bases aligning to TRBD2. Germline V gene data show CDR1 as SQVTM and CDR2 as ANQGSEA. CDR3 size: 14 residues. V shed 7 bases and J 4 bases; nucleotides not matched to a gene: 11. In DNA form, the CDR3 reads TGCAGCGCTACAGAGACTAGCGGTTCTTACGAGCAGTACTTC. Its protein is CSATETSGSYEQYF.

J is TRBJ1-5 and V is TRBV7-8, with a possible D match to TRBD1 (5 bases). Looked up from germline, CDR1 is SGHVS and CDR2 is FQNEAQ. The CDR3 contains 13 residues. Deletions cut 3 bases from V and 5 bases from J, with 8 bases between. The CDR3 DNA follows: TGTGCCAGCAGCTTTGGGGACGATCAGCCCCAGCATTTT. It encodes CASSFGDDQPQHF.

There are many counts of this clonotype. This chain joins TRBV6-5 and TRBJ1-5, with unresolved D. Germline V gene lookup returns CDR1 MNHEY and CDR2 SVGAGI. This CDR3 comprises 13 residues. V dropped 4 bases and J dropped 6 bases, with 10 bases sitting between them. CDR3 in DNA: TGTGCCAGCAGTTCGGGTATGGGTCAGCCCCAGCATTTT. The encoded protein is CASSSGMGQPQHF.

At least ten counts were recorded for this clonotype. V gene TRBV7-2 combines with J gene TRBJ2-3; D gene unclear. The CDR3 runs 14 residues. The ends were cut back, 5 bases at V and 0 bases at J, with 9 bases in the middle. Germline V gene sequence: CDR1 SGHTA, CDR2 FQGNSA. The CDR3 DNA sequence: TGTGCCAGCAGCCCTGATAAGAGCACAGATACGCAGTATTTT. Translation gives CASSPDKSTDTQYF.

This chain links TRBV5-1 with TRBJ1-2; D is unresolved. V lost 7 bases to trimming and J lost 9 bases, with 19 bases between them. This CDR3 region has 13 residues. CDR1 and CDR2 (germline): SGHRS, YFSETQ. The CDR3 loop is CASRVTGSQSYTF. The CDR3 DNA is TGCGCCAGCCGTGTGACCGGATCTCAGAGCTACACCTTC.

This clonotype was observed a handful of times. This rearrangement joins TRBV7-9 to TRBJ2-2, with D unclear. This CDR3 contains 14 residues. Germline assignment: CDR1 SEHNR and CDR2 FQNEAQ (reference sequence). Trimming removed 5 bases from V and 0 bases from J, with 7 bases in between. DNA for the CDR3: TGTGCCAGCAGCCCCCGCCCGAACACCGGGGAGCTGTTTTTT. Translation gives CASSPRPNTGELFF.

This clonotype was counted at least ten times. The chain couples TRBV4-2 to TRBJ1-6; D may be TRBD1 (6 bases). Germline CDR1 is LGHNA and CDR2 is YNFKEQ. Trimming removed 0 bases at V and 8 bases at J, with 14 bases between. This CDR3 comprises 16 residues. The CDR3 reads CASSQETGGGYSPLHF. CDR3 nucleotides: TGTGCCAGCAGCCAAGAAACAGGTGGGGGCTATTCACCCCTCCACTTT.

This clonotype was picked up a small number of times. The chain is built from TRBV3-1 and TRBJ2-3, with TRBD1 as a possible D gene (6 bases). The V gene lost 6 bases and the J gene lost 6 bases, with 22 bases spanning the gap. This CDR3 region has 16 residues. Per the germline V gene, CDR1 is LGHDT and CDR2 is YNNKEL (reference sequence). CDR3 region: CASRNRDTRKADTQYF. CDR3 nucleotide sequence: TGTGCCAGCAGGAACAGGGACACAAGAAAGGCGGATACGCAGTATTTT.

In its sample, this clonotype was seen many times. This chain joins TRBV12-3 or TRBV12-4 and TRBJ2-1; a possible D gene is TRBD1 (6 bases). Trimming removed 3 bases from V and 9 bases from J, with 12 bases in between. This CDR3 contains 13 residues. The CDR3, as DNA: TGTGCCAGCAGTTTGCGCAGGGGCAGTGAGCAGTTCTTC. Encoded protein: CASSLRRGSEQFF.

V and J are TRBV24-1 and TRBJ1-4; D is uncertain. With 4 bases removed from V and 7 bases from J, the gap between germline ends came to 3 bases. Germline lookup yields CDR1 KGHDR and CDR2 SFDVKD. The CDR3 covers 11 residues. CDR3 bases: TGTGCCACCAGTGACCGTGAAAAACTGTTTTTT. This encodes CATSDREKLFF.

This clonotype was recorded once. A much larger clone lies one base from this, so it may be a read error. The CDR3 is CASSLLGGSPRNEKLFF. CDR3 DNA sequence: TGTGCCAGCAGTTTATTGGGGGGGAGCCCGCGTAATGAAAAACTGTTTTTT. This sequence joins TRBV27 and TRBJ1-4; D is possibly TRBD1 (5 bases). The CDR3 sequence is 17 residues long. V gave up 1 base and J gave up 4 bases, with 16 bases separating them. CDR1 is MNHEY, CDR2 SMNVEV, per germline (reference sequence).

The rearrangement links TRBV7-6 to TRBJ1-6; D perhaps matches TRBD1 (5 bases). The CDR3 length is 14 residues. The ends were cut back, 6 bases at V and 8 bases at J, with 14 bases in the middle. Looked up from germline, CDR1 is SGHVS and CDR2 is FNYEAQ. The CDR3 protein is CASRRDPTDSPLHF. The DNA of the CDR3 is TGTGCCAGCAGGAGGGACCCAACGGATTCACCCCTCCACTTT.

This clonotype has ten or more counts. The chain recombines TRBV7-9 with TRBJ1-3; the D is unclear. The CDR3 is 16 residues long. Trimming shortened V by 4 bases and J by 3 bases, and 16 bases separated the two germline ends. Germline CDR1 reads SEHNR; CDR2 reads FQNEAQ (reference sequence). CDR3 bases: TGTGCCAGCAGCTCCCTGACTGCAAGGCGTGGAAACACCATATATTTT. It translates to CASSSLTARRGNTIYF.

The chain uses TRBV24-1 and TRBJ2-1; the D gene could be TRBD1 or TRBD2 (5 bases each). Looked up from germline, CDR1 is KGHDR and CDR2 is SFDVKD. V lost 9 bases to trimming and J lost 7 bases, with 9 bases between them. This CDR3 region has 11 residues. The CDR3 is CATRGLNEQFF. The CDR3 DNA sequence: TGTGCCACCCGGGGCCTGAATGAGCAGTTCTTC.

This clonotype was detected only a few times. This chain uses TRBV6-1 with TRBJ2-3, with 16 nucleotides matching TRBD2. CDR1 MNHNS and CDR2 SASEGT come from the germline V gene. The CDR3 runs to 19 residues. V trimming: 6 bases; J trimming: 0 bases; junction bases outside the gene matches: 9. The CDR3 spells CASRGTSGGGRWSTDTQYF. The CDR3, as DNA: TGTGCCAGCAGGGGGACTAGCGGGGGGGGCAGATGGAGCACAGATACGCAGTATTTT.

The chain recombines TRBV6-5 with TRBJ2-7; 9 nucleotides line up with TRBD1. The CDR3 consists of 13 residues. Germline V CDR1 and CDR2: MNHEY, SVGAGI. Losses at the gene ends were 6 bases for V and 5 bases for J; bases not matched to a gene: 5. CDR3 residues: CASRSGTGNEQYF. CDR3 nucleotide sequence: TGTGCCAGCAGATCCGGGACAGGGAACGAGCAGTACTTC.

The chain combines TRBV5-3 with TRBJ2-5; D is ambiguous. TRBV5-3 is annotated as an ORF whose role is uncertain. This CDR3 comprises 15 residues. Trimming stripped 0 bases from V and 7 bases from J, with 16 bases between. The CDR3 DNA is TGTGCCAGAAGCTTGGTTGCCGGACGGTCCGGGACCCAGTACTTC. This codes for CARSLVAGRSGTQYF.